This T cell receptor beta chain originates from a study of PD-1 blockade in mismatch repair-deficient tumors. General study results and limits: Tumor-resident clones, often absent from pretreatment blood, expanded after pembrolizumab and then contracted.

The protocol was immunoSEQ multiplex PCR, while the TCRdb copy is restricted to in-frame clones and leaves out a portion. The sample yields roughly 4,000 clones, 78% seen once. Time point given: archival surgical resection tumor tissue. The three responders' tumors were archival surgical resection specimens. A remark on this clone: Its antigen is still unknown.

CDR3 length equals 14 residues. Germline V gene lookup returns CDR1 SGHVS and CDR2 FNYEAQ. V was pared by 5 bases and J by 6 bases, with 15 bases between. The sample was primary tumor tissue, taken from a patient treated with pembrolizumab. The clonotype was recovered from an adult with mismatch repair-deficient cancer. The rearrangement joins TRBV7-6 to TRBJ2-3, with D possibly matching TRBD2 (6 bases). The CDR3 spells CASSLREHWDTQYF. The CDR3 DNA is TGTGCCAGCAGCCTACGGGAGCATTGGGATACGCAGTATTTT.